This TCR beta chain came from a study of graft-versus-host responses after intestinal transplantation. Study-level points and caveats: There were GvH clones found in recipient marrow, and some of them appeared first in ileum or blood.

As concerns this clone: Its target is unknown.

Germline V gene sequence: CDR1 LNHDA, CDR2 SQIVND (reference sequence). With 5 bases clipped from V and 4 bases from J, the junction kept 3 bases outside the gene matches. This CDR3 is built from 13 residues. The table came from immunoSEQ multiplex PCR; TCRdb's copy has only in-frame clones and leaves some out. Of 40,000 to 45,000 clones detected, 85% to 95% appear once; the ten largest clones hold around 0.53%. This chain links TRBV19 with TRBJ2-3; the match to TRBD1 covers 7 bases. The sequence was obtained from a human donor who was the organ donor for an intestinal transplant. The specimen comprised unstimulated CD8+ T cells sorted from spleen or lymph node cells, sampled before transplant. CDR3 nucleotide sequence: TGTGCCAGTAGTTCACAGGGGCCAGATACGCAGTATTTT. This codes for CASSSQGPDTQYF.